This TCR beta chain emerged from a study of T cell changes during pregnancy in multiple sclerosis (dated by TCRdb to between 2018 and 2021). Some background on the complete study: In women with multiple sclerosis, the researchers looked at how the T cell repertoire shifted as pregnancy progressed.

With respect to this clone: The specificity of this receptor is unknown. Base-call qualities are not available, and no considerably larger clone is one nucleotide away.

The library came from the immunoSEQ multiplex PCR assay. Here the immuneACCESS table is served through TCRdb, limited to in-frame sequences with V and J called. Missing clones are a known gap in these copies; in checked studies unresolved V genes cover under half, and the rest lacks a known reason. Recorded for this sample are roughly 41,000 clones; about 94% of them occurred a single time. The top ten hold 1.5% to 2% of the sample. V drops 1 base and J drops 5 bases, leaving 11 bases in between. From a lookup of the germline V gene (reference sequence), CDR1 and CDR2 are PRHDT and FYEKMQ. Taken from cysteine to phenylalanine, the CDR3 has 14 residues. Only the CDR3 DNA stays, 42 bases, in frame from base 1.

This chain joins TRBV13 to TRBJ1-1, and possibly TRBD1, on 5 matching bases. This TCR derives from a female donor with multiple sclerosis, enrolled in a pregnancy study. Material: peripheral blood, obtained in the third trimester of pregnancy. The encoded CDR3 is CASSLAQDVTEAFF. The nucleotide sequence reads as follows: TGTGCCAGCAGCTTAGCACAGGATGTGACTGAAGCTTTCTTT.